This record covers a single T cell receptor beta chain. No antigen is known for it. Trimming left V 4 bases short and J 0 bases short, with 16 bases between. Germline V gene data show CDR1 as SNHLY and CDR2 as FYNNEI. The CDR3 runs 17 residues. This sample was taken from a study of cytomegalovirus exposure and HLA in healthy donors. Study-wide results and limits: Listed as cytomegalovirus-associated were 150 to 200 TCR beta chains. V- and J-gene trimming in TCR beta was tied to a missense DCLRE1C variant by an analysis performed later.

The PCR ran on 60 Vbeta and 13 Jbeta primers. TCRdb keeps only in-frame clones here, not all; method: immunoSEQ multiplex PCR. The repertoire consists of 150,000 or so clones, with around 80% occurring once and the leading ten covering approximately 10%. The TCR comes from a man younger than 35 in good health and CMV-seropositive. The chain carries TRBV2 and TRBJ2-4; D call uncertain. Sample: PBMCs. CDR3 sequence: CASSATLSPGAKNIQYF. The CDR3 DNA reads as TGTGCCAGCAGTGCCACACTTAGCCCGGGAGCCAAAAACATTCAGTACTTC.